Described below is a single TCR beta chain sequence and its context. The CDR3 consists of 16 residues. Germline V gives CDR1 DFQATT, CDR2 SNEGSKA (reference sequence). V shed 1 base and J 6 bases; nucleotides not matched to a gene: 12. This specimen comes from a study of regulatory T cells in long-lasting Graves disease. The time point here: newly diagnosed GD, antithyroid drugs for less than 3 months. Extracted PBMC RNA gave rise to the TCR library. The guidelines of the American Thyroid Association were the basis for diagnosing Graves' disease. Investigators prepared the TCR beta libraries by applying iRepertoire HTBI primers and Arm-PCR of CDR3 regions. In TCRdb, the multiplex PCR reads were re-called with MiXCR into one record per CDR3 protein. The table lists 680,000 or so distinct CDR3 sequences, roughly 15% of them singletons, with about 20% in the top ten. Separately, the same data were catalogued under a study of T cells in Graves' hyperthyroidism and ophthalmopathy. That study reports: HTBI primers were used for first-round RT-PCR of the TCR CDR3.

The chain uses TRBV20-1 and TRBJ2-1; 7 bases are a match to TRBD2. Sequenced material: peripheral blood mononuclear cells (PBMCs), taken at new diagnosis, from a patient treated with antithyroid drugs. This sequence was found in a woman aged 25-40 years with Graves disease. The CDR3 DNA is TGCAGTGCTAGAGCGGCGGGCGGGAGTGGGACCAATGAGCAGTTCTTC. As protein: CSARAAGGSGTNEQFF.